The 21 T cell receptor beta chains reported below all come from one sample, sequenced in a study of T cell responses to AZD1222 COVID-19 vaccine (dated by TCRdb to about 2021). The sample's time point label is to be understood as: baseline before first vaccination. The library was made by the immunoSEQ multiplex PCR assay. Sourced from immuneACCESS, this table was stored by TCRdb with only in-frame sequences that have V and J called. A share of the clones is absent; for the studies checked, an unresolved V gene accounts for under half, and the remainder has no known explanation. This sample comprises 180,000 or so clones, around nine tenths of them detected only once. The ten largest clonotypes hold about 3% of the sample. Sequencing was performed on peripheral blood, taken on day 0 of AZD1222 vaccination. The receptors derive from an adult in good health.

This clone was counted a few times. Additional DNA sequences in this sample encode the identical CDR3. The chain combines TRBV27 with TRBJ1-6, with a tentative D call TRBD1 (5 bases). Deletions cut 2 bases from V and 10 bases from J, with 18 bases between. Germline V gene sequence: CDR1 MNHEY, CDR2 SMNVEV (reference sequence). This CDR3 spans 16 amino acids. The CDR3 DNA reads as TGTGCCAGCAGTTTAAGTCTTCGGCAGGGTGGGTCACCCCTCCACTTT. Translated, it gives CASSLSLRQGGSPLHF.

V is TRBV11-2 and J is TRBJ1-6; maybe TRBD1 (6 bases). Germline V CDR1 and CDR2: SGHAT, FQNNGV. V was trimmed by 5 bases and J by 6 bases, leaving 11 bases between them. The CDR3 has 14 amino acids. This chain's CDR3 is CASSPQGGNSPLHF. In nucleotides, the CDR3 is TGTGCCAGCAGCCCACAGGGCGGTAATTCACCCCTCCACTTT.

The J gene is TRBJ2-2, the V gene TRBV27, with D tentatively TRBD2 (6 bases). Germline lookup yields CDR1 MNHEY and CDR2 SMNVEV (reference sequence). The length of the CDR3 is 15 residues. The V end lost 7 bases, the J end lost 3 bases, and 15 bases lay between the germline ends. The CDR3 region has the DNA TGTGCCAGCATCGGAGGGTACGTAGACACCGGGGAGCTGTTTTTT. Its translation: CASIGGYVDTGELFF.

J is TRBJ2-7 and V is TRBV4-2; D possibly corresponds to TRBD1 (6 bases). The CDR3 loop spans 13 amino acids. Trimming cost V 4 bases and J 5 bases, with 12 bases left between them. Germline V gene sequence: CDR1 LGHNA, CDR2 YNFKEQ. CDR3 residues: CASSLTGSDEQYF. The DNA of the CDR3 is TGTGCCAGCAGCCTCACAGGGTCCGACGAGCAGTACTTC.

This chain connects TRBV5-4 to TRBJ1-3; 7 bases fit TRBD1. Losses at the gene ends were 5 bases for V and 4 bases for J; bases not matched to a gene: 3. The CDR3 extends over 13 amino acids. The germline CDR1 and CDR2 sequences are SGHNT and YYREEE (reference sequence). CDR3 in amino acids: CASSLQGGNTIYF. In DNA, the CDR3 is TGTGCCAGCAGTCTACAGGGGGGAAACACCATATATTTT.

The V call is TRBV4-1, the J call TRBJ1-5; D gene ambiguous. In germline, CDR1 is MGHRA, CDR2 YSYEKL. Trimming stripped 2 bases from V and 0 bases from J, with 20 bases between. This CDR3 region has 19 residues. CDR3 region: CASSQNTGLELGSNQPQHF. DNA for the CDR3: TGCGCCAGCAGCCAAAACACCGGACTCGAACTGGGTAGCAATCAGCCCCAGCATTTT.

This chain joins TRBV27 and TRBJ1-4; the D is unclear. V was shortened by 7 bases and J by 11 bases, with 14 bases between the two germline ends. Germline CDR1 is MNHEY and CDR2 is SMNVEV (reference sequence). The CDR3 spans 12 residues. The CDR3 protein is CASKGKGHKLFF. The CDR3 DNA follows: TGTGCCAGCAAGGGTAAAGGGCATAAACTGTTTTTT.

The chain carries TRBV6-5 and TRBJ2-1, with D perhaps given as TRBD1 or TRBD2 (5 bases each). Germline loops: CDR1 MNHEY, CDR2 SVGAGI. CDR3 size: 13 residues. Between the trimmed V and J ends, which lost 6 bases and 4 bases, there was a span of 10 bases. The CDR3 DNA reads as TGTGCCAGCAGACTCGGGGCTTACAATGAGCAGTTCTTC. It yields the protein CASRLGAYNEQFF.

This clone was recorded once. The chain links TRBV7-8 to TRBJ2-7; TRBD2 agrees at 7 bases. The V and J ends lost 5 bases and 0 bases, in that order; junction bases with no gene match: 4. Germline V CDR1 and CDR2: SGHVS, FQNEAQ. This CDR3 has 14 amino acids. The CDR3 bases are TGTGCCAGCAGCGGGCGGGGGAGCTCCTACGAGCAGTACTTC. Amino acid sequence: CASSGRGSSYEQYF. The full variable domain, rest sourced from reference TRBV7-8 and TRBJ2-7, is GAGVSQSPRYKVAKRGQDVALRCDPISGHVSLFWYQQALGQGPEFLTYFQNEAQLDKSGLPSDRFFAERPEGSVSTLKIQRTQQEDSAVYLCASSGRGSSYEQYFGPGTRLTVT.

The V gene is TRBV6-2 or TRBV6-3, the J gene TRBJ1-1; a weak D match, TRBD1 (5 bases). Germline CDR1 is MNHEY and CDR2 is SVGEGT. V was clipped by 0 bases and J by 0 bases, with 14 bases between them. The CDR3 runs to 17 residues. The chain's CDR3 is CASSYSVAGHMNTEAFF. The CDR3 bases are TGTGCCAGCAGTTACTCCGTCGCAGGACACATGAACACTGAAGCTTTCTTT.

V and J are TRBV18 and TRBJ1-1; D call uncertain. The length of the CDR3 is 12 residues. V lost 0 bases to trimming and J lost 7 bases, with 6 bases between them. Germline assignment: CDR1 KGHSH and CDR2 LQKENI. CDR3 sequence: CASSPPRLEAFF. The CDR3, as DNA: TGTGCCAGCTCACCACCCAGGCTTGAAGCTTTCTTT.

This clone was seen only once. The chain is built from TRBV7-9 and TRBJ2-2; the D gene is possibly TRBD2 (5 bases). Per the germline V gene, CDR1 is SEHNR and CDR2 is FQNEAQ (reference sequence). The ends were cut back, 4 bases at V and 1 base at J, with 13 bases in the middle. The CDR3 is 16 amino acids. DNA of the CDR3: TGTGCCAGCAGCTACCAGACGGGAAGGAACACCGGGGAGCTGTTTTTT. The encoded protein is CASSYQTGRNTGELFF.

The chain recombines TRBV7-9 with TRBJ1-1; 8 bases map to TRBD1. The CDR3 runs to 12 residues. Trimming took 6 bases from V and 7 from J; bases not matched to a gene: 4. CDR1 and CDR2 from the germline V gene are SEHNR and FQNEAQ (reference sequence). The CDR3 here is CASSLTGGEAFF. The CDR3 bases are TGTGCCAGCAGTCTCACAGGGGGTGAAGCTTTCTTT.

The chain combines TRBV5-1 with TRBJ2-7, with TRBD2 as a possible D gene (6 bases). The V end was cut by 6 bases, the J end by 5 bases, with 24 bases between. Germline V gives CDR1 SGHRS, CDR2 YFSETQ. The CDR3 totals 16 residues. The CDR3 reads CASTRGSARPVNEQYF. CDR3 DNA sequence: TGCGCCAGCACCCGGGGGAGCGCCAGACCAGTTAACGAGCAGTACTTC.

This chain connects TRBV27 to TRBJ1-5; tentatively, D is TRBD1 (6 bases). Deletions cut 4 bases from V and 5 bases from J, with 15 bases between. This CDR3 is 15 amino acids long. From germline, CDR1 is MNHEY and CDR2 SMNVEV (reference sequence). The CDR3 nucleotides read TGTGCCAGCAGTTCTCTGCCCGGGGGCGATCAGCCCCAGCATTTT. Amino acids: CASSSLPGGDQPQHF.

This clone was recorded once. V gene TRBV27 combines with J gene TRBJ1-5, with D possibly being TRBD1 (5 bases). The germline CDR1 and CDR2 sequences are MNHEY and SMNVEV (reference sequence). CDR3 length equals 15 residues. V lost 0 bases and J 4 bases, leaving 10 bases between the germline ends. CDR3 amino acids: CASSLSGRVNQPQHF. CDR3 nucleotides: TGTGCCAGCAGTTTATCGGGCAGGGTGAATCAGCCCCAGCATTTT.

The genes are TRBV6-5 and TRBJ1-1; weak D call: TRBD1 (5 bases). Deletions cut 7 bases from V and 4 bases from J, with 19 bases between. The length of the CDR3 is 15 residues. Germline lookup yields CDR1 MNHEY and CDR2 SVGAGI. In DNA form, the CDR3 reads TGTGCCAGCATCCCCTCGGGGGGGGTTGTCACTGAAGCTTTCTTT. The encoded protein is CASIPSGGVVTEAFF.

This chain uses TRBV19 with TRBJ1-3; D may be TRBD1 (6 bases). The CDR3 runs 15 residues. Germline lookup yields CDR1 LNHDA and CDR2 SQIVND (reference sequence). V was pared by 3 bases and J by 0 bases, with 9 bases between. The CDR3 DNA follows: TGTGCCAGTAGTATTAGGGGGAGCTCTGGAAACACCATATATTTT. This encodes CASSIRGSSGNTIYF.

The rearrangement joins TRBV6-5 to TRBJ1-6, with D unresolved. In germline, CDR1 is MNHEY, CDR2 SVGAGI. The CDR3 consists of 13 residues. V lost 7 bases and J 0 bases, leaving 4 bases between the germline ends. The DNA of the CDR3 is TGTGCCAGCACTAGCTCCTATAATTCACCCCTCCACTTT. It codes for CASTSSYNSPLHF.

The V gene is TRBV6-2 or TRBV6-3, the J gene TRBJ2-3; 8 nucleotides agree with TRBD1. From germline, CDR1 is MNHEY and CDR2 SVGEGT. The V segment lost 0 bases and the J segment 2 bases; nucleotides outside the gene matches: 4. The CDR3 consists of 16 residues. CDR3 bases: TGTGCCAGCAGTTACTCCAGGGACAGGAACACAGATACGCAGTATTTT. It codes for CASSYSRDRNTDTQYF.

The CDR3 nucleotides read TGTGCCAGCAGCAACGGACAGGCGGTTGAAGCTTTCTTT. Translated, it gives CASSNGQAVEAFF. The rearrangement joins TRBV3-1 (or the pseudogene TRBV3-2) to TRBJ1-1, with 7 bases fitting TRBD1. This CDR3 comprises 13 residues. CDR1 is LGHDT and CDR2 is YNNKEL in the germline V gene (reference sequence). Trimming at V came to 5 bases and at J to 7 bases, leaving 7 bases not matched to a gene.